The rows below give T cell receptor beta chains drawn from one sample of a study of T cell responses to AZD1222 COVID-19 vaccine. The protocol was immunoSEQ multiplex PCR, while the TCRdb copy is restricted to in-frame clones and leaves out a portion. The table shows some 70,000 clones, with roughly four fifths occurring only once. The source was peripheral blood, collected on day 0 of AZD1222 vaccination. The receptors were sampled from an adult in good health. The CDR3 runs from the conserved cysteine through the conserved F or W. D genes are given only for firm matches. The listing skips clone size in some rows; elsewhere it reads once, few, many or a size class.

>TRBV3-1/TRBV3-2|-|TRBJ2-7|-
TGTGCCAGCAGCCAAGAGGACAGCTACGAGCAGTACTTC
CASSQEDSYEQYF
>TRBV14|-|TRBJ2-2|once
TGTGCCAGCAGCCAAGCTAGGGGGGCGCGGACCGGGGAGCTGTTTTTT
CASSQARGARTGELFF
>TRBV9|TRBD2|TRBJ2-3|-
TGTGCCAGCAGCGTAGGCAGCGGGGGCTTCACAGATACGCAGTATTTT
CASSVGSGGFTDTQYF
>TRBV7-9|-|TRBJ2-1|-
TGTGCCAGCAGCTCATCTCTAGTTAAAGGAGAGCAGTTCTTC
CASSSSLVKGEQFF
>TRBV28|-|TRBJ1-3|-
TGTGCCAGCTCGCAGCGCATCGGAACTCGAGGAAACACCATATATTTT
CASSQRIGTRGNTIYF
>TRBV28|-|TRBJ2-3|-
TGTGCCAGCAGTTTAATTTTCGGCGGAACTAGCACAGATACGCAGTATTTT
CASSLIFGGTSTDTQYF
>TRBV5-6|TRBD1|TRBJ1-2|-
TGTGCCAGCAGCTTTCAGGGGGCTAACTATGGCTACACCTTC
CASSFQGANYGYTF
>TRBV27|-|TRBJ1-2|-
TGTGCCAGCAGTCTCGCAGGGAACTATGGCTACACCTTC
CASSLAGNYGYTF
>TRBV9|-|TRBJ1-2|once
TGTGCCAGCAGCTCCCGGGACGGAGGCCTCTATGGCTACACCTTC
CASSSRDGGLYGYTF
>TRBV7-3|-|TRBJ1-6|-
TGTGCCAGCAGCTTAGGAGGCATAGATAATTCACCCCTCCACTTT
CASSLGGIDNSPLHF
>TRBV6-7|TRBD2|TRBJ2-7|few
TGTGCCAGCAGACTAGCGGGGGGGTACGAGCAGTACTTC
CASRLAGGYEQYF
>TRBV10-2|TRBD2|TRBJ2-1|-
TGCGCCACGGGACTAGCGGGGTACAATGAGCAGTTCTTC
CATGLAGYNEQFF
>TRBV28|-|TRBJ1-1|-
TGTGCCAGCAGTTTATTCGGGGGGAACACTGAAGCTTTCTTT
CASSLFGGNTEAFF
>TRBV28|-|TRBJ2-7|-
TGTGCCAGCAGCCCACTAGGGATTCCACCCTACGAGCAGTACTTC
CASSPLGIPPYEQYF
>TRBV29-1|TRBD1|TRBJ2-1|-
TGCAGCGTGGACAGGTCCGTGGGTTTAGATGAGCAGTTCTTC
CSVDRSVGLDEQFF
>TRBV6-5|TRBD1|TRBJ2-1|-
TGTGCCAGCAGTTACTCAAACAGGGGGGCCTACAATGAGCAGTTCTTC
CASSYSNRGAYNEQFF
>TRBV5-4|TRBD1|TRBJ2-2|many
TGTGCCAGCAGCTTCGTGGACAGGGGAACCGGGGAGCTGTTTTTT
CASSFVDRGTGELFF
>TRBV5-1|-|TRBJ2-1|-
TGCGCCAGCAGCTTGGAGGGACTCTCTCGCGCCTACAATGAGCAGTTCTTC
CASSLEGLSRAYNEQFF
>TRBV11-1|-|TRBJ2-5|-
TGTGCCAGCAGTAGCGGACCGAGACAAGAGACCCAGTACTTC
CASSSGPRQETQYF
>TRBV7-2|-|TRBJ2-1|-
TGTGCCAGCAGCTTGATGCGAGAGCAGTTCTTC
CASSLMREQFF